This T cell receptor (beta chain) was identified in a study of siplizumab effects on memory and regulatory T cells. General observations from the study: Suppressive function of proliferating Tregs from siplizumab cultures was not confirmed. Naive-or-memory phenotypes were unassignable for roughly 80-96% of proliferating CD4+ or CD8+ clones.

To note about this clone: The antigen remains unidentified.

Germline trimming cut 0 bases from V and 2 bases from J; bases unmatched to any gene: 3. Germline-derived CDR1 and CDR2 are SGHRS and YFSETQ. The CDR3 totals 15 residues. Some clones are missing from TCRdb's copy, which holds only in-frame ones; the method was immunoSEQ multiplex PCR. The top ten hold about 1.1% of the sample, which has about 100,000 clones, 92% seen once. This chain links TRBV5-1 with TRBJ2-7, with 9 bases that match TRBD2. The sequenced material came from CD4+ T cells sorted from blood. The clonotype comes from a human donor in good health. Written as DNA, the CDR3 is TGCGCCAGCAGCTTGGAGGGGACTAGCACCTACGAGCAGTACTTC. It is translated as CASSLEGTSTYEQYF.